This section outlines one TCR beta chain sequence together with its context. Its antigen is not known. One end of the junction varies from germline; a read error may be responsible. Production of TCR beta cDNA used roughly 500 ng total RNA together with a constant-region primer. The TCR beta library was amplified through three nested multiplex PCR rounds in a modified ARM-PCR procedure. The two initial PCR rounds, about 9 cycles each, used TRBV1-TRBV30 forward and C-beta reverse primers. From the multiplex PCR reads, TCRdb called clonotypes with MiXCR, one entry per CDR3 protein. The table has around 81,000 distinct CDR3 sequences, over 55% seen once. The sample is drawn from a study of tumor-infiltrating lymphocytes in primary liver carcinoma. Study context: Patients comprised men and women whose ages fell between 30 and 69 years. Study outcomes and limitations: Tumor region pairs overlapped more than did tumor-adjacent and tumor-blood pairs. Only about 8-25% of top clones spanned all five tumor regions.

Co-extracted RNA and DNA came from 20-30 mg of unsorted bulk tissue. The CDR3 loop spans 14 amino acids. CDR1 MNHEY and CDR2 SVGAGI come from the germline V gene. Sequencing was done on a sample of liver tumor tissue from sampling region 4. The subset was: tumor region T4, right-lateral pole. The receptor comes from a woman aged 60 to 75 with primary liver carcinoma and hepatitis B virus infection. This chain joins TRBV6-5 and TRBJ1-1; 7 positions match TRBD1. The CDR3 is CATSYGQVDTEAFF. Here the CDR3 DNA reads TGTGCCACCAGTTACGGACAGGTGGACACTGAAGCTTTCTTT.